Below are 3 T cell receptor beta chains sequenced from a single sample in a study of control samples from healthy donors and cancer patients. The method was immunoSEQ multiplex PCR; TCRdb's version includes in-frame clones alone and lacks a portion of them. This table holds tens of thousands of clones, approximately 89% found once. The specimen was PBMCs. The receptor source for this set is a middle-aged man with colorectal cancer.

V gene TRBV6-5 combines with J gene TRBJ2-5; unclear D gene. Trimming left V 4 bases short and J 4 bases short, with 4 bases between. Per the germline V gene, CDR1 is MNHEY and CDR2 is SVGAGI. The CDR3 is 11 amino acids. The CDR3, as DNA: TGTGCCAGCAGTTCGAGAGAGACCCAGTACTTC. Amino acid sequence: CASSSRETQYF.

This clone appeared once. This chain uses TRBV7-9 with TRBJ2-2; D unresolved. The germline gives CDR1 SEHNR, CDR2 FQNEAQ (reference sequence). V dropped 6 bases and J dropped 0 bases, with 5 bases sitting between them. The CDR3 extends over 13 amino acids. CDR3 in DNA: TGTGCCAGCAGAAGACCGAACACCGGGGAGCTGTTTTTT. Amino acids: CASRRPNTGELFF.

The rearrangement joins TRBV19 to TRBJ2-1, with TRBD2 as a possible D gene (7 bases). CDR3 length equals 14 residues. The V gene lost 6 bases and the J gene lost 4 bases, with 13 bases spanning the gap. Germline V gene data show CDR1 as LNHDA and CDR2 as SQIVND (reference sequence). CDR3 sequence reads: CASSRGLLYNEQFF. For the CDR3, the DNA is TGTGCCAGTAGCAGGGGACTACTTTACAATGAGCAGTTCTTC.